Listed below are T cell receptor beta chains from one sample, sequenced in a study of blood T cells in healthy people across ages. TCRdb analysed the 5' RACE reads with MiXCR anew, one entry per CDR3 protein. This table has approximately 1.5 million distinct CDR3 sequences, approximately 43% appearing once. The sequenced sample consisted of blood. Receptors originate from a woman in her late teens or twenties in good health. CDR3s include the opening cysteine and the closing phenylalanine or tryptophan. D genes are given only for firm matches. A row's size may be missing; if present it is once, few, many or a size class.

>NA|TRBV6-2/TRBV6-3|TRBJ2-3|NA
TGTGCCAGCAGTTACAGGCCGTATACGCAGTATTTT
CASSYRPYTQYF
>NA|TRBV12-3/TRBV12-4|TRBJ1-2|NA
TGTGCCACAACAACAAGGGTCTATAGCTACACCTTC
CATTTRVYSYTF
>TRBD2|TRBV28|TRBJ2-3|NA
TGTGCCAGCAGTCGGAATCTGGGGACTAGTAGCGAAGATACGCAGTATTTT
CASSRNLGTSSEDTQYF
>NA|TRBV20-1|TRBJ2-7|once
TGCAGTGCCAGGCCGCAGGGGGGCGAGCAGTACTTC
CSARPQGGEQYF
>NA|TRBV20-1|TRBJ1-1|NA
NA
CSARFGQGSFF
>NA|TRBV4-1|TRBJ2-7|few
TGCGCCAGCAGCCAGGTAGTTGCCTACGAGCAGTACTTC
CASSQVVAYEQYF
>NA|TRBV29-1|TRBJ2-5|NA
TGCAGCGTTGAAGATCGGATACAAGAGACCCAGTACTTC
CSVEDRIQETQYF
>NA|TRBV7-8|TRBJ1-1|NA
TGTGCCAGCAGCTCAGATGGTACCACTGAAGCTTTCTTT
CASSSDGTTEAFF
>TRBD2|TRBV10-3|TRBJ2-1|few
TGTGCCATCAGTGAGGTTACTAGCGGGAGCCCCTACAATGAGCAGTTCTTC
CAISEVTSGSPYNEQFF
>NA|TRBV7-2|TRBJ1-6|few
TGTGCCAGCACCTCCACAGGGACCTCCTATAATTCACCCCTCCACTTT
CASTSTGTSYNSPLHF
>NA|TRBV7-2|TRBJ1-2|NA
TGTGCCAGCAGCTTAGGACCCAGTTACTATGGCTACACCTTC
CASSLGPSYYGYTF
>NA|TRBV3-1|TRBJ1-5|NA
TGTGCCAGCAGCCAAGAGGGTAGGCCCCAGCATTTT
CASSQEGRPQHF
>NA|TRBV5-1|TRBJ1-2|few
TGCGCCGGCAGCTCGGGGACGGCGGGAGAATACTATGGCTACACCTTC
CAGSSGTAGEYYGYTF
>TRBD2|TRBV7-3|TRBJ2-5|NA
TGTGCCAGCAGCTTACCCACTAGCGGGAGTAATGAGCAGTACTTC
CASSLPTSGSNEQYF
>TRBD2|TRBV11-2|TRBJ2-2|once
TGTGCCAGCAGCTTAGAATCACTAGCGGGGGTCACCGGGGAGCTGTTTTTT
CASSLESLAGVTGELFF
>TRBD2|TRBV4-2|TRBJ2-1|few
TGTGCCAGCAGCCAAGACCTGACTAGCGCCTACAATGAGCAGTTCTTC
CASSQDLTSAYNEQFF
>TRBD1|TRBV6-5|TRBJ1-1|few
TGTGCCAGCAGTTACCTCTGGACAGGGGAGACTGAAGCTTTCTTT
CASSYLWTGETEAFF
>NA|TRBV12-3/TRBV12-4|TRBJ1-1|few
TGTGCCAGCAGTTGGCGGGGGTGGATGAACACTGAAGCTTTCTTT
CASSWRGWMNTEAFF
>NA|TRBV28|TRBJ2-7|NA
TGTGCCGCGGTGATGGCGGGTGCCCCATCCTACGAGCAGTACTTC
CAAVMAGAPSYEQYF
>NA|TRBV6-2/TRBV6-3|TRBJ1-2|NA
TGTGCCAGCAGTTACTCCGGCAGAAACTATGGCTACACCTTC
CASSYSGRNYGYTF